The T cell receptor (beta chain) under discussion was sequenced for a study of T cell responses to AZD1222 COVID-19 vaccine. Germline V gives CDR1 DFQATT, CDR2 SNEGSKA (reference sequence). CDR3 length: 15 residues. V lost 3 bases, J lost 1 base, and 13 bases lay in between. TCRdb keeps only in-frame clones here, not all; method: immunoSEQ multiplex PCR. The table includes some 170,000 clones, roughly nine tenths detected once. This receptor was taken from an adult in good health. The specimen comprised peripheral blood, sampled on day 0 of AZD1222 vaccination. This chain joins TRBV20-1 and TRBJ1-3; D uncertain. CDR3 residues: CSASPGRLSGNTIYF. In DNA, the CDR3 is TGCAGTGCTAGTCCCGGGCGACTATCTGGAAACACCATATATTTT.